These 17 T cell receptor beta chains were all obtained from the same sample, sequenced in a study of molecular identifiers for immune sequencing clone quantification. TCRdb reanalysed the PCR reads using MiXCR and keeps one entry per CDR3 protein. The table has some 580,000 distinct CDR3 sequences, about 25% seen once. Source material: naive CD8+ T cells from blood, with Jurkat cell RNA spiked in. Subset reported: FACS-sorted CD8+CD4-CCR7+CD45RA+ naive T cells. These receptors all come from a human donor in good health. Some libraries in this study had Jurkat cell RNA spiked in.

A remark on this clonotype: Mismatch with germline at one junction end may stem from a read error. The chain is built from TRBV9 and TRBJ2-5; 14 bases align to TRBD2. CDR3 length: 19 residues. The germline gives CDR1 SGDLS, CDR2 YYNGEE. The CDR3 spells CAGSADGTSGGGSQETQYF. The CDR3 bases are TGTGCCGGCAGCGCCGACGGGACTAGCGGGGGAGGAAGCCAAGAGACCCAGTACTTC.

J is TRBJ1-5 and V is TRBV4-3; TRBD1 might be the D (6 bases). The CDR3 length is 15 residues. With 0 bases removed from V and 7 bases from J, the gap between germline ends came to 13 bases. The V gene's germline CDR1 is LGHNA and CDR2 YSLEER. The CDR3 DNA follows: TGCGCCAGCAGCCAAGATCTACAGGGAGGCCAGCCCCAGCATTTT. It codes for CASSQDLQGGQPQHF.

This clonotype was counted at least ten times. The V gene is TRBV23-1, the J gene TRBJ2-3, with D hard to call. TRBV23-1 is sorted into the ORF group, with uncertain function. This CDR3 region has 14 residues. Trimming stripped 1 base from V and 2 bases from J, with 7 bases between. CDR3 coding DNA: TGCGCCAGCAGTCAATTCATCTTCACAGATACGCAGTATTTT. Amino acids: CASSQFIFTDTQYF.

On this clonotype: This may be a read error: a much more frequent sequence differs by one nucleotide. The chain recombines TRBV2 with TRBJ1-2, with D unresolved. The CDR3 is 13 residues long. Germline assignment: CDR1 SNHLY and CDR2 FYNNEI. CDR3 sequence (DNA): TGTGCCAGCAGTGCTCAGGCCAACTGTGGCTACACCTTC. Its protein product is CASSAQANCGYTF.

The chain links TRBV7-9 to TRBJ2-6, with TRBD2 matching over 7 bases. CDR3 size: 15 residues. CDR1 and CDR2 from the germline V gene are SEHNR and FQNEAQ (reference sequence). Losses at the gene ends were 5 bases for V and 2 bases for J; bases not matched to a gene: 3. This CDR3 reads CASSPGGTGANVLTF. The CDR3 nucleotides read TGTGCCAGCAGCCCCGGGGGGACTGGGGCCAACGTCCTGACTTTC.

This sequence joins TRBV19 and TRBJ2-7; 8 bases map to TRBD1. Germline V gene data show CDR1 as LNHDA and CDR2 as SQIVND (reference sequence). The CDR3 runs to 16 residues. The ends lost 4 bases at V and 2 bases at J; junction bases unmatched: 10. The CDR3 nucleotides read TGTGCCAGTAGTACATGGACAGGGAAATACCCCTACGAGCAGTACTTC. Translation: CASSTWTGKYPYEQYF.

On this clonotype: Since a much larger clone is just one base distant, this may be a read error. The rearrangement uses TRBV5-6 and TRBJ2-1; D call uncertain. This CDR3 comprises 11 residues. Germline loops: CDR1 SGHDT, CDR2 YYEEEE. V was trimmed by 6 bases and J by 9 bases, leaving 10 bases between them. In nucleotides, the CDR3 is TGTGCCAGCACCGACTCTTTTGAGCAGTTCTTC. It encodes CASTDSFEQFF.

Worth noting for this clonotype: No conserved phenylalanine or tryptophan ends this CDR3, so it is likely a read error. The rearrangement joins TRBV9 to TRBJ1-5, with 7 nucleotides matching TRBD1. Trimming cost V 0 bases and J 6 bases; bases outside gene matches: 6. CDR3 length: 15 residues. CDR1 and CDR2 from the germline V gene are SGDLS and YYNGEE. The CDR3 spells CASSVGGGAGQPQHL. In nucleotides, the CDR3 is TGTGCCAGCAGCGTAGGAGGGGGCGCGGGTCAGCCCCAGCATCTT.

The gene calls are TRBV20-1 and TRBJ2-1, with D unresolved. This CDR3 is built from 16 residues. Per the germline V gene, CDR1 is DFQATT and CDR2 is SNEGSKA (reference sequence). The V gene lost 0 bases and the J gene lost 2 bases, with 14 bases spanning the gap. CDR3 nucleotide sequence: TGCAGTGCTAGAGAGGAGTTTTTGGGCCCCTACAATGAGCAGTTCTTC. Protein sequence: CSAREEFLGPYNEQFF.

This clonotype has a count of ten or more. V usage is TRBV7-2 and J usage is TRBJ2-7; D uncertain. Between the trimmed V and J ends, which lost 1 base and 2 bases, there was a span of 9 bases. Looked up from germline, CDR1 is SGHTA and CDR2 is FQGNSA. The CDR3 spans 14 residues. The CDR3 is CASSLGPDAYEQYF. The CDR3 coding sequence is TGTGCCAGCAGCTTAGGTCCAGATGCCTACGAGCAGTACTTC.

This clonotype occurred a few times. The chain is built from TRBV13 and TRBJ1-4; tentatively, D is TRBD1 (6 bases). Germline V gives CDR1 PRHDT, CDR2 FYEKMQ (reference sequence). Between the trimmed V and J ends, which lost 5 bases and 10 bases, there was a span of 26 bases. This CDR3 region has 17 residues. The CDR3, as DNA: TGTGCCAGCAGCCCAGGGGATCCCGGGACGGAACTAGGAAAACTGTTTTTT. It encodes CASSPGDPGTELGKLFF.

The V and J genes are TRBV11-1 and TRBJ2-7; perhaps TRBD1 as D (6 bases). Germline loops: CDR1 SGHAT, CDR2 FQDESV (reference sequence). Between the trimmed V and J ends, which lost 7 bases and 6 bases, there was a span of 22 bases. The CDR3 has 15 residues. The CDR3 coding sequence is TGTGCCAGCAACTCAGGGGCAGGGTCACGAGGCGAGCAGTACTTC. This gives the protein CASNSGAGSRGEQYF.

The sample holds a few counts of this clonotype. CDR3: CASSIGSGSYEQYF. DNA for the CDR3: TGTGCCAGTAGTATTGGGTCGGGATCCTACGAGCAGTACTTC. The gene calls are TRBV19 and TRBJ2-7; a weak D match, TRBD2 (5 bases). This CDR3 comprises 14 residues. Germline lookup yields CDR1 LNHDA and CDR2 SQIVND (reference sequence). Between the trimmed V and J ends, which lost 3 bases and 1 base, there was a span of 10 bases.

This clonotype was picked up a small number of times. CDR3 protein: CASSSATGETANTEAFF. DNA of the CDR3: TGTGCCAGCAGCTCAGCAACAGGGGAGACGGCGAACACTGAAGCTTTCTTT. This rearrangement joins TRBV7-9 to TRBJ1-1; 7 bases match TRBD1. Germline CDR1 is SEHNR and CDR2 is FQNEAQ (reference sequence). This CDR3 has 17 amino acids. V dropped 4 bases and J dropped 1; count of bases not matched to a gene: 12.

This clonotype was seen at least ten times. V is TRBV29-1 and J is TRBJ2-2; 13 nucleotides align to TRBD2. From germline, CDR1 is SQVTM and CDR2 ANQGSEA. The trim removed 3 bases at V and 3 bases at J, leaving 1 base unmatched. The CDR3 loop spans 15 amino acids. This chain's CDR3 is CSVEGLAGYTGELFF. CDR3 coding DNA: TGCAGCGTTGAGGGACTAGCGGGGTACACCGGGGAGCTGTTTTTT.

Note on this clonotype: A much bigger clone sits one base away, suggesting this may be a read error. CDR3 sequence (DNA): TGTGCCAGCAGTTACGGGACTAGCATAGATACGCAGTATTTT. Protein: CASSYGTSIDTQYF. The chain is built from TRBV6-5 and TRBJ2-3; 9 bases are shared with TRBD2. Germline CDR1 is MNHEY and CDR2 is SVGAGI. This CDR3 region has 14 residues.

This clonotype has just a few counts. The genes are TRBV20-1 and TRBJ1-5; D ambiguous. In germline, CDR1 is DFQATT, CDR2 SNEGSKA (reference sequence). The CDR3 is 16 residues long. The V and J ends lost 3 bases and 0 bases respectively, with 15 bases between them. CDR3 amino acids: CSARDYDGVSNQPQHF. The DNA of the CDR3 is TGCAGTGCTAGGGACTACGATGGGGTTAGCAATCAGCCCCAGCATTTT.